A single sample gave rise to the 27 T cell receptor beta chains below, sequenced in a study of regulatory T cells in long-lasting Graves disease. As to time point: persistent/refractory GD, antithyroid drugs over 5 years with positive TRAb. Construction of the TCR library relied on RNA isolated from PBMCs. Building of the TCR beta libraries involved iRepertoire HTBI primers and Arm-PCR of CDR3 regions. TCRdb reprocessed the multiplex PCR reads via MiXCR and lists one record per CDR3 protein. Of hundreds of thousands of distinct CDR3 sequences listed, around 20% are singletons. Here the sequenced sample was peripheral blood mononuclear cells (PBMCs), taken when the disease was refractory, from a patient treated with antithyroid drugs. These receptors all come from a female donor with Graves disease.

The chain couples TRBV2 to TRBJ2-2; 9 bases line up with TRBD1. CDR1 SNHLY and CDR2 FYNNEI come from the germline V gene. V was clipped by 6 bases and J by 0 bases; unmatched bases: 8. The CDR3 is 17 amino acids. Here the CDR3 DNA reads TGTGCCAGCAGCGCTGGGACAGGGATCCCGAACACCGGGGAGCTGTTTTTT. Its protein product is CASSAGTGIPNTGELFF. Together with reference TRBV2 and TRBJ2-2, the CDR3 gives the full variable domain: EPEVTQTPSHQVTQMGQEVILRCVPISNHLYFYWYRQILGQKVEFLVSFYNNEISEKSEIFDDQFSVERPDGSNFTLKIRSTKLEDSAMYFCASSAGTGIPNTGELFFGEGSRLTVL.

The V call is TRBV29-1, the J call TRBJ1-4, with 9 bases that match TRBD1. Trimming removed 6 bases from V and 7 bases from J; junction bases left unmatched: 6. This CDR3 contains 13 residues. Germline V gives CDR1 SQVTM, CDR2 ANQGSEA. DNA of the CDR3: TGCAGCGTCCCGGGACAGGGATCTGAAAAACTGTTTTTT. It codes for CSVPGQGSEKLFF.

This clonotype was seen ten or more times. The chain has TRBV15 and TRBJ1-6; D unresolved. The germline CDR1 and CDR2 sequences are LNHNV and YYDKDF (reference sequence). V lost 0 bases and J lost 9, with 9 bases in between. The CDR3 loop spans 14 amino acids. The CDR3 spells CATSRDRFGSPLHF. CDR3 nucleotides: TGTGCCACCAGCAGAGACAGGTTCGGTTCACCCCTCCACTTT.

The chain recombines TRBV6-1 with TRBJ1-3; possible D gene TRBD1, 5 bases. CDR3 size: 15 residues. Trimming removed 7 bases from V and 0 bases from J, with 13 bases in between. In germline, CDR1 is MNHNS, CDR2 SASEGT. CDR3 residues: CASNDKTVSGNTIYF. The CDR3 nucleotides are TGTGCCAGCAATGACAAGACAGTCTCTGGAAACACCATATATTTT.

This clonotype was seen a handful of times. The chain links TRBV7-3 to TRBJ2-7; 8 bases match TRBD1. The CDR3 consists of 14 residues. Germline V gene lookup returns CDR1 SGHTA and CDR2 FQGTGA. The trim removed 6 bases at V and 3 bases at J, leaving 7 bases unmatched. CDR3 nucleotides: TGTGCCAGCAGTCCCGGGACAGGCCACTACGAGCAGTACTTC. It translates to CASSPGTGHYEQYF.

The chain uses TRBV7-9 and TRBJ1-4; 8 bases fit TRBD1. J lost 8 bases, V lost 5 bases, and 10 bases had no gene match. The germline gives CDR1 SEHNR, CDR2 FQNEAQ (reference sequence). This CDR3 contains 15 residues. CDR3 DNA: TGTGCCAGCAGCCTCAAAGGACAGGGAGAGGAAAAACTGTTTTTT. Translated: CASSLKGQGEEKLFF.

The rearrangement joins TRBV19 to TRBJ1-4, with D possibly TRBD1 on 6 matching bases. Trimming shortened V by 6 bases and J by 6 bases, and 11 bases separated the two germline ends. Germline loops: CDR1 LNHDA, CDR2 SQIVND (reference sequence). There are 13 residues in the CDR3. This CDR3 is CASRRNRDEKLFF. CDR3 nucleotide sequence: TGTGCCAGTAGACGGAACAGGGATGAAAAACTGTTTTTT.

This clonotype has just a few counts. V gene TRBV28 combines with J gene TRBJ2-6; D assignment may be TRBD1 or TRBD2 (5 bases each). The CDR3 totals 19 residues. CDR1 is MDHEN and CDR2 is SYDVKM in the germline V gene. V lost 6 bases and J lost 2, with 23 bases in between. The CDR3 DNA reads TGTGCCAGCAGCCGGGACGAGGAAGCCCGGCTTACTGGGGCCAACGTCCTGACTTTC. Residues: CASSRDEEARLTGANVLTF. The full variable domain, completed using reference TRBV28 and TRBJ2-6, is DVKVTQSSRYLVKRTGEKVFLECVQDMDHENMFWYRQDPGLGLRLIYFSYDVKMKEKGDIPEGYSVSREKKERFSLILESASTNQTSMYLCASSRDEEARLTGANVLTFGAGSRLTVL.

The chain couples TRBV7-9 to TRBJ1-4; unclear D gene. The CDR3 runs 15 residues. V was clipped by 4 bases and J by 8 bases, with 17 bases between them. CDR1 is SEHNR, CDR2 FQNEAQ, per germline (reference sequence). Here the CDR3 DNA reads TGTGCCAGCAGCTCCGGCGGGTCCTTATTAGAAAAACTGTTTTTT. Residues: CASSSGGSLLEKLFF.

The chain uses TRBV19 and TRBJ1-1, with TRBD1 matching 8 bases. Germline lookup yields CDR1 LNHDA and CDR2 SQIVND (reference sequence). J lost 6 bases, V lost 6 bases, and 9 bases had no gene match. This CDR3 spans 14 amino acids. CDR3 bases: TGTGCCAGTAGCTTACAGGGGGTGGGGGCTGAAGCTTTCTTT. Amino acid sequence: CASSLQGVGAEAFF. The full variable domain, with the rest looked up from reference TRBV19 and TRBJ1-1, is DGGITQSPKYLFRKEGQNVTLSCEQNLNHDAMYWYRQDPGQGLRLIYYSQIVNDFQKGDIAEGYSVSREKKESFPLTVTSAQKNPTAFYLCASSLQGVGAEAFFGQGTRLTVV.

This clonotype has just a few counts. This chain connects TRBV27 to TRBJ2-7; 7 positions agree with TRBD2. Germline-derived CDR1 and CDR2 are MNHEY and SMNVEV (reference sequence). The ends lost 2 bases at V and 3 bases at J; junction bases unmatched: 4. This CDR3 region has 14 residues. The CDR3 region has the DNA TGTGCCAGCAGTTTAGCGGGAGACTTCTACGAGCAGTACTTC. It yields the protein CASSLAGDFYEQYF.

The CDR3 loop is CASSSTGHSTDTQYF. As DNA, the CDR3 is TGTGCCAGCAGCTCGACGGGACACAGCACAGATACGCAGTATTTT. V usage is TRBV7-2 and J usage is TRBJ2-3, with TRBD1 as a possible D gene (6 bases). CDR3 length: 15 amino acids. V gave up 4 bases and J gave up 0 bases, with 11 bases separating them. CDR1 SGHTA and CDR2 FQGNSA come from the germline V gene. Together with reference TRBV7-2 and TRBJ2-3, the CDR3 gives the full variable domain: GAGVSQSPSNKVTEKGKDVELRCDPISGHTALYWYRQSLGQGLEFLIYFQGNSAPDKSGLPSDRFSAERTGGSVSTLTIQRTQQEDSAVYLCASSSTGHSTDTQYFGPGTRLTVL.

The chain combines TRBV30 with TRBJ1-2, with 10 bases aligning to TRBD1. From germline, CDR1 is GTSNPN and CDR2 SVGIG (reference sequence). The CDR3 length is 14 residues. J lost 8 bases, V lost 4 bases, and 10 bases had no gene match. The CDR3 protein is CAWMGTGVIEGYTF. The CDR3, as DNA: TGTGCCTGGATGGGGACAGGGGTTATCGAGGGCTACACCTTC.

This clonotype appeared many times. The CDR3 coding sequence is TGTGCCAGCAGTTTCTCCTATGGCTACACCTTC. Protein product: CASSFSYGYTF. The chain uses TRBV12-3 or TRBV12-4 and TRBJ1-2; D is unresolved. The CDR3 is 11 residues long. The germline V and J ends were trimmed by 3 bases and 4 bases, with 3 bases remaining between them.

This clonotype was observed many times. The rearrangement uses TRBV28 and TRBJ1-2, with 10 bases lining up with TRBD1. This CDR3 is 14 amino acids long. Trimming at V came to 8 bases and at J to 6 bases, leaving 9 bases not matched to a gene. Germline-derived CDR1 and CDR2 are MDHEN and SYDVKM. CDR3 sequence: CASSPPGTGDGYTF. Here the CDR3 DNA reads TGTGCCAGCTCCCCCCCCGGGACAGGGGATGGCTACACCTTC.

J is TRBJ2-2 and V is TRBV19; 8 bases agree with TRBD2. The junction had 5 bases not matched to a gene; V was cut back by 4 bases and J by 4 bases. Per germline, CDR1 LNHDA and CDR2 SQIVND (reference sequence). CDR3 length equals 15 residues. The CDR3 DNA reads TGTGCCAGTAGTACCGGGACTAGGGGCACCGGGGAGCTGTTTTTT. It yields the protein CASSTGTRGTGELFF.

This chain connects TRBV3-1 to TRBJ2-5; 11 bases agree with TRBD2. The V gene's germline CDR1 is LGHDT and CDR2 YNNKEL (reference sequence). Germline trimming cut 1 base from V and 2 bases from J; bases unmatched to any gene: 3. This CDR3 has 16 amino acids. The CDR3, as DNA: TGTGCCAGCAGCCAAGGGACTAGCGGGTATCAAGAGACCCAGTACTTC. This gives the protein CASSQGTSGYQETQYF.

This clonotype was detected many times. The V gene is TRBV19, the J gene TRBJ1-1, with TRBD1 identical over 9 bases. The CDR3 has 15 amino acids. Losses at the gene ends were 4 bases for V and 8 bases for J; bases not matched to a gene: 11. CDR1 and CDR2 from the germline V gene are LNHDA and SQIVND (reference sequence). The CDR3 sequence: CASSKWGQGYEEAFF. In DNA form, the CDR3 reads TGTGCCAGTAGTAAGTGGGGACAGGGCTACGAAGAAGCTTTCTTT.

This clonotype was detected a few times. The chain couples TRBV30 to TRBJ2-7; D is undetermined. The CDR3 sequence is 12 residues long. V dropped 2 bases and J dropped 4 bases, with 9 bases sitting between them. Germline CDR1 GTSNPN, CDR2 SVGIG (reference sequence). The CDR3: CAWSPSEYEQYF. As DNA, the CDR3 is TGTGCCTGGAGTCCCTCAGAGTACGAGCAGTACTTC.

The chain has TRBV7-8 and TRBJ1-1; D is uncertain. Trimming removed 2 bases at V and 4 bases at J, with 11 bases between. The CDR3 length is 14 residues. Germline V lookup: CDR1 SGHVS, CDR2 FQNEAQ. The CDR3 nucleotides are TGTGCCAGCAGCTTATCGGCCGGGAGCACTGAAGCTTTCTTT. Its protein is CASSLSAGSTEAFF. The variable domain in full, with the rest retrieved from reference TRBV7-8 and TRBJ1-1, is GAGVSQSPRYKVAKRGQDVALRCDPISGHVSLFWYQQALGQGPEFLTYFQNEAQLDKSGLPSDRFFAERPEGSVSTLKIQRTQQEDSAVYLCASSLSAGSTEAFFGQGTRLTVV.

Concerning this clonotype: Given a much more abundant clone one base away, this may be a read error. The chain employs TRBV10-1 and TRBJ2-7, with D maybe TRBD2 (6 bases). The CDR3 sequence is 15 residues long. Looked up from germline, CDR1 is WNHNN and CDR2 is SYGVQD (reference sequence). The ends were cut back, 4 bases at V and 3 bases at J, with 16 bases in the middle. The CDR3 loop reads CASSGLGGSDYEQYF. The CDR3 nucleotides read TGCGCCAGCAGTGGGCTGGGAGGATCAGACTACGAGCAGTACTTC.

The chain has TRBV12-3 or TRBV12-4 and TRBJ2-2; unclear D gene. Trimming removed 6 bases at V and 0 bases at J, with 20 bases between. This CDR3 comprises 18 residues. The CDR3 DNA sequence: TGTGCCAGCAGCAACTTGGTAGGACCGGATACGAACACCGGGGAGCTGTTTTTT. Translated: CASSNLVGPDTNTGELFF.

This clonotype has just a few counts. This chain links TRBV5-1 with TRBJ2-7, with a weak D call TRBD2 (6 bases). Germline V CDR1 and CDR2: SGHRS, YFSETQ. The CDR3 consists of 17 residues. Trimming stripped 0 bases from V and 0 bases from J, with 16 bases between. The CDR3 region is CASSLGSSAWSSYEQYF. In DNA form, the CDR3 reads TGCGCCAGCAGCTTGGGGTCTAGCGCCTGGAGCTCCTACGAGCAGTACTTC.

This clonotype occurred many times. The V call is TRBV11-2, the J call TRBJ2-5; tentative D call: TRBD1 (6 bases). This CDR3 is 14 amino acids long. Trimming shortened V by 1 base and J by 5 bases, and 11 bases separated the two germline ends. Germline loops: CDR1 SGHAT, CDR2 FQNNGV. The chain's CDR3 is CASSLVRGYETQYF. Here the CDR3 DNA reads TGTGCCAGCAGCTTAGTTAGGGGGTATGAGACCCAGTACTTC. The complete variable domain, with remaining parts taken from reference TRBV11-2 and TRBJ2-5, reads EAGVAQSPRYKIIEKRQSVAFWCNPISGHATLYWYQQILGQGPKLLIQFQNNGVVDDSQLPKDRFSAERLKGVDSTLKIQPAKLEDSAVYLCASSLVRGYETQYFGPGTRLLVL.

The chain's CDR3 is CASRHQGAGNEKLFF. The CDR3 bases are TGCGCCAGCAGACATCAGGGGGCTGGTAATGAAAAACTGTTTTTT. The chain combines TRBV5-1 with TRBJ1-4, with 8 positions matching TRBD1. The CDR3 totals 15 residues. V lost 5 bases, J lost 4 bases, and 7 bases stayed unmatched. Germline-derived CDR1 and CDR2 are SGHRS and YFSETQ.

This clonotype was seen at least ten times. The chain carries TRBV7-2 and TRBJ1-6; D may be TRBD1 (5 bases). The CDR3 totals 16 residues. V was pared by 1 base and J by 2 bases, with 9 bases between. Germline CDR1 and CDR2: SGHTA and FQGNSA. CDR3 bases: TGTGCCAGCAGCTTAGTTGGGGGAACCTATAATTCACCCCTCCACTTT. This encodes CASSLVGGTYNSPLHF.

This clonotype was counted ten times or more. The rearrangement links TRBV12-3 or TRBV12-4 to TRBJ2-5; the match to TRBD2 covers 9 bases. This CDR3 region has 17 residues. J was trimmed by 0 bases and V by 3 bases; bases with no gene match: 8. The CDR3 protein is CASSLRLAETYQETQYF. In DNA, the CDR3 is TGTGCCAGCAGTTTGAGACTAGCGGAAACGTACCAAGAGACCCAGTACTTC.